A selection of T cell receptor beta chains follows, all from one sample in a study of patients and donors after allogeneic stem cell transplantation. TCRdb itself ran the RT-PCR reads through MiXCR, one entry per CDR3 protein. This sample has 160,000 or so distinct CDR3 sequences, with 24% found just once. The source material was blood, either unsorted or a sorted T cell fraction (not recorded which). The origin of the receptors is a human donor who was either an allogeneic HSCT recipient or a stem cell or donor lymphocyte infusion donor (not recorded which). It is not recorded whose cells these are; they may come from a transplant donor. Both conserved end residues are part of each CDR3. Fields, in order: J gene, CDR3 length, D gene, V gene, clone size, CDR3 protein, CDR3 DNA. A D gene is named only where the DNA matches it firmly. Size tells how often a clone was seen (once, few, many) or the class of an expanded clone, and some rows leave it out.

j_call: TRBJ2-5; cdr3_length: 15; d_call: -; v_call: TRBV6-5; clone_size: few; cdr3_aa: CASSRDGGYQETQYF; cdr3_nt: TGTGCCAGCAGCCGAGACGGTGGTTACCAAGAGACCCAGTACTTC
j_call: TRBJ2-2; cdr3_length: 17; d_call: -; v_call: TRBV7-7; clone_size: -; cdr3_aa: CASSHHSGRADTGELFF; cdr3_nt: TGTGCTAGCAGCCACCATTCCGGGAGAGCGGACACCGGGGAGCTGTTTTTT
j_call: TRBJ2-1; cdr3_length: 14; d_call: -; v_call: TRBV2; clone_size: -; cdr3_aa: CASSGPNSYNEQFF; cdr3_nt: TGTGCCAGCAGTGGACCCAACTCCTACAATGAGCAGTTCTTC
j_call: TRBJ2-2; cdr3_length: 13; d_call: -; v_call: TRBV7-3; clone_size: -; cdr3_aa: CASSLSSTGELFF; cdr3_nt: TGTGCCAGCAGCTTATCCTCTACCGGGGAGCTGTTTTTT
j_call: TRBJ1-4; cdr3_length: 13; d_call: -; v_call: TRBV12-3/TRBV12-4; clone_size: many; cdr3_aa: CASSFAANEKLFF; cdr3_nt: TGTGCCAGCAGTTTTGCAGCTAATGAAAAACTGTTTTTT
j_call: TRBJ2-3; cdr3_length: 16; d_call: TRBD2; v_call: TRBV20-1; clone_size: -; cdr3_aa: CSARETTSGGINTQYF; cdr3_nt: TGCAGTGCTAGAGAGACGACTAGCGGGGGTATAAATACGCAGTATTTT
j_call: TRBJ2-4; cdr3_length: 17; d_call: TRBD2; v_call: TRBV7-8; clone_size: -; cdr3_aa: CASSLTRGGVAKNIQYF; cdr3_nt: TGTGCCAGCAGCCTCACCCGGGGGGGGGTGGCCAAAAACATTCAGTACTTC
j_call: TRBJ1-1; cdr3_length: 16; d_call: -; v_call: TRBV9; clone_size: many; cdr3_aa: CASSAMPTGLDTEAFF; cdr3_nt: TGTGCCAGCAGCGCAATGCCTACAGGGCTAGACACTGAAGCTTTCTTT
j_call: TRBJ2-3; cdr3_length: 13; d_call: -; v_call: TRBV15; clone_size: -; cdr3_aa: CATSQGGTDTQYF; cdr3_nt: TGTGCCACCAGCCAGGGTGGCACAGATACGCAGTATTTT
j_call: TRBJ2-1; cdr3_length: 11; d_call: -; v_call: TRBV6-5; clone_size: -; cdr3_aa: CASTEGDEQFF; cdr3_nt: TGTGCCAGCACCGAGGGGGATGAGCAGTTCTTC
j_call: TRBJ1-1; cdr3_length: 15; d_call: -; v_call: TRBV12-3/TRBV12-4; clone_size: -; cdr3_aa: CASSLVSAMNTEAFF; cdr3_nt: TGTGCCAGCAGTTTAGTCTCAGCAATGAACACTGAAGCTTTCTTT
j_call: TRBJ2-1; cdr3_length: 12; d_call: -; v_call: TRBV2; clone_size: few; cdr3_aa: CASSSYNGEQFF; cdr3_nt: TGTGCCAGCAGCTCCTACAATGGTGAGCAGTTCTTC
j_call: TRBJ2-1; cdr3_length: 16; d_call: -; v_call: TRBV13; clone_size: -; cdr3_aa: CASSLVGLATYNEQFF; cdr3_nt: TGTGCCAGCAGCTTAGTGGGTCTAGCGACCTACAATGAGCAGTTCTTC
j_call: TRBJ2-3; cdr3_length: 16; d_call: -; v_call: TRBV7-6; clone_size: -; cdr3_aa: CASSSGPVFNTDTQYF; cdr3_nt: TGTGCCAGCAGCTCTGGGCCGGTATTCAACACAGATACGCAGTATTTT
j_call: TRBJ2-1; cdr3_length: 14; d_call: -; v_call: TRBV5-1; clone_size: -; cdr3_aa: CASSPAAGGNEQFF; cdr3_nt: TGCGCCAGCAGCCCGGCGGCAGGGGGGAATGAGCAGTTCTTC
j_call: TRBJ2-7; cdr3_length: 14; d_call: -; v_call: TRBV29-1; clone_size: -; cdr3_aa: CSVERGGSSYEQYF; cdr3_nt: TGCAGCGTTGAGAGGGGGGGAAGCTCCTACGAGCAGTACTTC